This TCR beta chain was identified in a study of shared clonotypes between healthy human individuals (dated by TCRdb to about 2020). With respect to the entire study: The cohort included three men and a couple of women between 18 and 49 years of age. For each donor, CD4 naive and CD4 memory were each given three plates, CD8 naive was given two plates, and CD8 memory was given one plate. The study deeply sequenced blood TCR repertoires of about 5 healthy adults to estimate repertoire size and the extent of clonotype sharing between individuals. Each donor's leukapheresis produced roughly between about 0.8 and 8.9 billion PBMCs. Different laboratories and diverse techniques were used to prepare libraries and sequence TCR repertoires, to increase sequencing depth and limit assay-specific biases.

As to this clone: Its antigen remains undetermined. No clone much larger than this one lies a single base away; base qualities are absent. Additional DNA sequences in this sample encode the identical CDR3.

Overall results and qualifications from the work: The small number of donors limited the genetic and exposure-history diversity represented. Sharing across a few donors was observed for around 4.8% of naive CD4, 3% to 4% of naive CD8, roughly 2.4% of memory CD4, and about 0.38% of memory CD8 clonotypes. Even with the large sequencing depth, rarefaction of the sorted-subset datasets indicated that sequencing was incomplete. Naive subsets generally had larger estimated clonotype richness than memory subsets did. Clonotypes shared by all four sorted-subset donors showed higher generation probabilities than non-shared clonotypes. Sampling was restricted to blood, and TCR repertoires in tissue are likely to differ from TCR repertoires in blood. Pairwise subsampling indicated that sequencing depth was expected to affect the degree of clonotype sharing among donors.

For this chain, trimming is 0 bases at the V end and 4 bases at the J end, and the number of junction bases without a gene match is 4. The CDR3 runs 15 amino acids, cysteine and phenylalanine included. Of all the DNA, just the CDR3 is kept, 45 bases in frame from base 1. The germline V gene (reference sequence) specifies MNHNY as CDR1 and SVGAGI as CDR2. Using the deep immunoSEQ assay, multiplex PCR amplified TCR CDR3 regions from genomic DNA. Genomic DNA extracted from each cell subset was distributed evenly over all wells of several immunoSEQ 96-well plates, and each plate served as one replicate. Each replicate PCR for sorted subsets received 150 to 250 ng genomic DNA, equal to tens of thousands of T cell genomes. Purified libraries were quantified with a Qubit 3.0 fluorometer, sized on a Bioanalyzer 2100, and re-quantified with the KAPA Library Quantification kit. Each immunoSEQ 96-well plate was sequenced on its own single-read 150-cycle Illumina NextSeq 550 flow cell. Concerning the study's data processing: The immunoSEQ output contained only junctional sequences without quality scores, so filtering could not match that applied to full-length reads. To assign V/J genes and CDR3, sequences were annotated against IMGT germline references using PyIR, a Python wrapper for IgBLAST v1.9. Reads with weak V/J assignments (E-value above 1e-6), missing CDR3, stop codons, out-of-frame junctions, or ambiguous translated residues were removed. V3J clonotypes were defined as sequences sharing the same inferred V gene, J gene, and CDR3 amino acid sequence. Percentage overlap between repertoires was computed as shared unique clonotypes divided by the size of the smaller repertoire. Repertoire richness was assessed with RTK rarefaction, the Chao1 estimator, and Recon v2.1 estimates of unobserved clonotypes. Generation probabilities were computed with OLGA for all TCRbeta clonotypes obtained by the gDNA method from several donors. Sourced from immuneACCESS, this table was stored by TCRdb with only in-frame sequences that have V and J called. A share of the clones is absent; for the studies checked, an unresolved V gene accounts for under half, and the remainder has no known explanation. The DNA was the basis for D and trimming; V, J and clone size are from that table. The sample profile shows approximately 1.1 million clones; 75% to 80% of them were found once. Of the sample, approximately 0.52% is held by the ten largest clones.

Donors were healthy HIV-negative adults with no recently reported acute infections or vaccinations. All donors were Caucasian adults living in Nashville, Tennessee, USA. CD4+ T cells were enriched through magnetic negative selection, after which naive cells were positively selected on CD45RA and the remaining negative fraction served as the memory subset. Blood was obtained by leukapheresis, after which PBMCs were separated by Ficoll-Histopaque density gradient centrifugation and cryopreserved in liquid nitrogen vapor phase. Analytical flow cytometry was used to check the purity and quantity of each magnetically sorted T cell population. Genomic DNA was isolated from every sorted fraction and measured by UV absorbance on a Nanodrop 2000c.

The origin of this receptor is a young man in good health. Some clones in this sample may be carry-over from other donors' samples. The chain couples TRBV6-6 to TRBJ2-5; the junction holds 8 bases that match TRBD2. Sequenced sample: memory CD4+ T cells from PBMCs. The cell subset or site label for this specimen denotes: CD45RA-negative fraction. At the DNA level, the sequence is TGTGCCAGCAGTTACTCGAGTCTAGCGGGAGAGACCCAGTACTTC. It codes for CASSYSSLAGETQYF.